This T cell receptor (beta chain) was found in a study of cytomegalovirus exposure and HLA in healthy donors. Comment on this clone: Its antigen is not known.

The PCR had 60 Vbeta and 13 Jbeta primers. TCRdb's table, derived via immunoSEQ multiplex PCR, lists solely in-frame clones and lacks some. The sample records 110,000 or so clones, over 65% being singletons. Study-wide results and limits: In a later analysis, TCR beta V- and J-gene trimming was associated with a missense DCLRE1C variant. A prior analysis recorded that most TCR beta V segments were productive about 87% or about 30% of the time. Altogether, about 160 TCR beta chains were recorded as cytomegalovirus-associated. After further analysis at a later stage, around 17,000 TCR beta sequences were associated with HLA alleles at 0.05 false discovery rate.

CDR1 and CDR2 from the germline V gene are KGHSH and LQKENI. Trimming took 2 bases from V and 1 from J, leaving 14 bases between them. This CDR3 is 16 amino acids long. This sequence joins TRBV18 and TRBJ1-1; D may be TRBD1 (6 bases). The sequence was obtained from a man aged 40-49 years in good health and CMV-seropositive. Sequenced: PBMCs. The CDR3 sequence is CASSPTSGAWNTEAFF. The CDR3 coding sequence is TGTGCCAGCTCACCAACGTCAGGGGCTTGGAACACTGAAGCTTTCTTT.